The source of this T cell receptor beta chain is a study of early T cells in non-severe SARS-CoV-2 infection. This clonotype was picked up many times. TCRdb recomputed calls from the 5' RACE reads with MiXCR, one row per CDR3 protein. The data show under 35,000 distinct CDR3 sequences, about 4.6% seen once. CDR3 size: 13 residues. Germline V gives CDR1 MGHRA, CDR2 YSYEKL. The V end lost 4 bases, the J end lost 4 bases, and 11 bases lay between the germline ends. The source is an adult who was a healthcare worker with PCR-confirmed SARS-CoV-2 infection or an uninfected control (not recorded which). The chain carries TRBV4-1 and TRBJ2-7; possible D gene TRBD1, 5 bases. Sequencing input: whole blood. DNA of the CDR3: TGCGCCAGCAGCCGCAGGGATTTATACGAGCAGTACTTC. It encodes CASSRRDLYEQYF.